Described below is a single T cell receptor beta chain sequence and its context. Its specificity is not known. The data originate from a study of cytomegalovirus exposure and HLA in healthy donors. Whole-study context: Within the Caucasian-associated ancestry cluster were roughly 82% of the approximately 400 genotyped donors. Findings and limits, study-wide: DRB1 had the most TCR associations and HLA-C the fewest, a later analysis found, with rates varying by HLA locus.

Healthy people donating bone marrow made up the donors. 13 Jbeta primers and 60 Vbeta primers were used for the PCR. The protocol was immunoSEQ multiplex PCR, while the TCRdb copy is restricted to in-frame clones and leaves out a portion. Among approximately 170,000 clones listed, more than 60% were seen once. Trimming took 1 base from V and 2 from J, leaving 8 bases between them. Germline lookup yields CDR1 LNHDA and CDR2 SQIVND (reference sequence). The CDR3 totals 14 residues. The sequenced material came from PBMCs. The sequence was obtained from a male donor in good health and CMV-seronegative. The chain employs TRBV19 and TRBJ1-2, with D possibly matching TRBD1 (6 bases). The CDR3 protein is CASSIGQANYGYTF. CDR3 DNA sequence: TGTGCCAGTAGTATAGGACAGGCCAACTATGGCTACACCTTC.